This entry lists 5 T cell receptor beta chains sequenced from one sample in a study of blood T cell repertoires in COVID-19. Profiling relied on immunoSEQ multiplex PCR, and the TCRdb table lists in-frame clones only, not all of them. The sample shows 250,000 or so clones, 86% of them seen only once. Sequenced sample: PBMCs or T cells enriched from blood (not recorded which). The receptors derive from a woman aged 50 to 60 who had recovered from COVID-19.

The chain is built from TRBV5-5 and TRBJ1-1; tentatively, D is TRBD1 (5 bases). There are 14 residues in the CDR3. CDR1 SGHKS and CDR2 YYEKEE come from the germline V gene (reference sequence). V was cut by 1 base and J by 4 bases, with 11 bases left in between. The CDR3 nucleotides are TGTGCCAGCAGCTTGTGGGGGGTAAGCACTGAAGCTTTCTTT. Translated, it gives CASSLWGVSTEAFF.

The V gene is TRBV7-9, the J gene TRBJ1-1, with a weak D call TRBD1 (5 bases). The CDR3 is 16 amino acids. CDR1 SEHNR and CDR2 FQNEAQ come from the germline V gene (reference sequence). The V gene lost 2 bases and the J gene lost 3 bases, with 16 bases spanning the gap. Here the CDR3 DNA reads TGTGCCAGCAGCTTACCTACGGGTAGGGGCGACACTGAAGCTTTCTTT. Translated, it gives CASSLPTGRGDTEAFF.

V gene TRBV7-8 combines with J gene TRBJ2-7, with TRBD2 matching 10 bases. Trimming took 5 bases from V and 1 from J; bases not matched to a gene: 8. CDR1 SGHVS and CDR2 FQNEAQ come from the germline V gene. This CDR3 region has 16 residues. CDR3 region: CASSPEAGGPSYEQYF. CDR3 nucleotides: TGTGCCAGCAGCCCTGAAGCGGGAGGGCCGTCCTACGAGCAGTACTTC.

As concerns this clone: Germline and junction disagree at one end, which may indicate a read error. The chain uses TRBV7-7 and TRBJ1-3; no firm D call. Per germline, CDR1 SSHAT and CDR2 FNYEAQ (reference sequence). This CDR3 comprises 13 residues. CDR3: CASSPSSGNTIYF. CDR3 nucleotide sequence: TGTGCTAGCAGCCCCTCCTCTGGAAACACCATATATTTT.

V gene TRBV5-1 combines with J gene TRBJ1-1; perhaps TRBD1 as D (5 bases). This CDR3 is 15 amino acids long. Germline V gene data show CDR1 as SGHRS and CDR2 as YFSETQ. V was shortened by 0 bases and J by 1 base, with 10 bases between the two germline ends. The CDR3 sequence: CASSLEDRGNTEAFF. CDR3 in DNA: TGCGCCAGCAGCTTGGAAGACAGAGGGAACACTGAAGCTTTCTTT.